The 4 T cell receptor beta chains below were found in one sample sequenced in a study of identical twins. TCRdb re-called the 5' RACE reads with MiXCR, one entry per CDR3 protein. This table holds some 330,000 distinct CDR3 sequences, 9% found once. The sequenced material came from naive T cells sorted from blood. The receptor source for this set is a woman in her fifties or sixties in good health.

This clonotype has more than one count but fewer than ten. The chain has TRBV20-1 and TRBJ1-5, with 7 positions matching TRBD1. Germline CDR1 is DFQATT and CDR2 is SNEGSKA (reference sequence). J was trimmed by 2 bases and V by 6 bases; bases with no gene match: 7. This CDR3 has 14 residues. This CDR3 reads CSAGGLEGNQPQHF. The CDR3, as DNA: TGCAGTGCAGGGGGCCTCGAAGGCAATCAGCCCCAGCATTTT.

This clonotype has just a few counts. The chain carries TRBV5-1 and TRBJ1-2; D may be TRBD1 (5 bases). V lost 0 bases, J lost 0 bases, and 12 bases lay in between. There are 16 residues in the CDR3. Germline V gene sequence: CDR1 SGHRS, CDR2 YFSETQ. The CDR3 here is CASSLELGGPNYGYTF. As DNA, the CDR3 is TGCGCCAGCAGCTTGGAGCTGGGGGGACCTAACTATGGCTACACCTTC. The full variable domain, its missing parts supplied by reference TRBV5-1 and TRBJ1-2, is KAGVTQTPRYLIKTRGQQVTLSCSPISGHRSVSWYQQTPGQGLQFLFEYFSETQRNKGNFPGRFSGRQFSNSRSEMNVSTLELGDSALYLCASSLELGGPNYGYTFGSGTRLTVV.

This clonotype was counted ten times or more. The V gene is TRBV5-5, the J gene TRBJ1-2; D is unclear. The length of the CDR3 is 18 residues. Germline V CDR1 and CDR2: SGHKS, YYEKEE (reference sequence). Trimming pared 4 bases from V and 0 bases from J, leaving 22 bases between. The CDR3 is CASSRWGGNLPANYGYTF. CDR3 DNA: TGTGCCAGCAGCCGGTGGGGAGGGAATTTGCCAGCTAACTATGGCTACACCTTC.

The chain recombines TRBV7-9 with TRBJ2-3, with 9 bases fitting TRBD2. The V segment lost 2 bases and the J segment 1 base; nucleotides outside the gene matches: 4. The CDR3 has 16 residues. CDR1 SEHNR and CDR2 FQNEAQ come from the germline V gene (reference sequence). The CDR3 DNA sequence: TGTGCCAGCAGCTTATCTAGCGGGGTGGGCACAGATACGCAGTATTTT. It translates to CASSLSSGVGTDTQYF.